This T cell receptor (beta chain) was captured by sequencing in a study of OX40 agonist ivuxolimab in advanced cancers. Germline V gives CDR1 MNHNS, CDR2 SASEGT. The length of the CDR3 is 15 residues. With 4 bases removed from V and 0 bases from J, the gap between germline ends came to 11 bases. This clone appeared once. Assay used: immunoSEQ multiplex PCR; TCRdb lists only in-frame clones, some missing. The sample includes tens of thousands of clones, 80% to 85% of them seen just once. The sequencing used CD4+ or CD8+ T cells sorted from blood, collected in a trial of the OX40 agonist ivuxolimab. The rearrangement joins TRBV6-1 to TRBJ2-3; possible D gene TRBD1, 5 bases. This receptor was taken from an adult with an advanced solid tumor such as melanoma, head and neck, liver or kidney cancer. The CDR3 DNA follows: TGTGCCAGCAGTGTCCGCCCAGGGAGCACAGATACGCAGTATTTT. Translating gives CASSVRPGSTDTQYF.